This T cell receptor (beta chain) originates from a study of cytomegalovirus exposure and HLA in healthy donors. Study-wide results and limits: In a later analysis, V- and J-gene trimming of beta chains associated with a DCLRE1C missense variant, replicated independently.

About this clone itself: The antigen remains unidentified.

13 Jbeta primers and 60 Vbeta primers were used for the PCR. Sequencing used immunoSEQ multiplex PCR; TCRdb keeps in-frame clones, though not all of them. There are 130,000 or so clones in the sample; around 87% occur only once, and 4% to 6.5% lies in the top ten. Donors in the study were healthy people who gave bone marrow. The germline gives CDR1 MNHNY, CDR2 SVGAGI (reference sequence). This CDR3 has 16 residues. V gave up 2 bases and J gave up 4 bases; unmatched junction bases: 8. The chain employs TRBV6-6 and TRBJ2-7, with 10 bases aligning to TRBD1. Sequenced input: PBMCs. The clonotype comes from a woman between 25 and 40 years old in good health and CMV-seronegative. The CDR3 spells CASSYPGQGFPYEQYF. Written as DNA, the CDR3 is TGTGCCAGCAGTTACCCGGGACAGGGGTTTCCGTACGAGCAGTACTTC.